The rows below give T cell receptor beta chains drawn from one sample of a study of regulatory T cells in long-lasting Graves disease. A single record per CDR3 protein comes from TCRdb applying MiXCR to the multiplex PCR reads. The sample lists 350,000 to 450,000 distinct CDR3 sequences, about 15% occurring once. The same data also contributed to another study, on T cells in Graves' hyperthyroidism and ophthalmopathy.

The material sequenced was peripheral blood mononuclear cells (PBMCs), taken at new diagnosis, from a patient treated with antithyroid drugs. Source of these receptors: a woman in her twenties or thirties with Graves disease. Each CDR3 is given with its conserved first and last residue. The D gene is left open where the match is weak. Expanded clones get a size class; other rows say once, few or many, or leave the size out.

cdr3_nt	cdr3_aa	d_call	v_call	j_call	clone_size
TGTGCCAGCAGTTTTGTAGCGGGAGGGAGTGAGCAGTTCTTC	CASSFVAGGSEQFF	TRBD2	TRBV12-3/TRBV12-4	TRBJ2-1	many
TGTGCCAGCAGCCAAGTGGGAGGGCCGGTTAACACTGAAGCTTTCTTT	CASSQVGGPVNTEAFF	NA	TRBV3-1	TRBJ1-1	many
TGTGCCAGCAGTGCCGTGGAGGGAGGCAATGAGCAGTTCTTC	CASSAVEGGNEQFF	NA	TRBV7-8	TRBJ2-1	many
TGTGCCAGCAGCTTACCCTCGCTCTATGAGCAGTTCTTC	CASSLPSLYEQFF	NA	TRBV7-9	TRBJ2-1	many
TGCAGTGCTAGAGCCCCGGGACAGGGAATCTACGAGCAGTACTTC	CSARAPGQGIYEQYF	TRBD1	TRBV20-1	TRBJ2-7	many
TGTGCCAGCAGCCACGGAGGGGCCGAAAGTGATGGCTACACCTTC	CASSHGGAESDGYTF	NA	TRBV4-2	TRBJ1-2	few
TGTGCCAGCAGCCCGGGACTGGGGAATGAAAAACTGTTTTTT	CASSPGLGNEKLFF	NA	TRBV5-8	TRBJ1-4	many
TGTGCCAGTAGTATCCGCCCGGCGATAGCGGGAGGGAGTCGCTCCTACAATGAGCAGTTCTTC	CASSIRPAIAGGSRSYNEQFF	TRBD2	TRBV19	TRBJ2-1	few
TGTGCCAGCAGCTTATATTGGGAGCCTAAAGAGACCCAGTACTTC	CASSLYWEPKETQYF	NA	TRBV11-2	TRBJ2-5	many
TGTGCCAGCAGTTTCGTCCTGGAGAATCAGCCCCAGCATTTT	CASSFVLENQPQHF	NA	TRBV12-3/TRBV12-4	TRBJ1-5	many
TGTGCCAGCAGCTCACGGGGGGGTTACGAGCAGTACTTC	CASSSRGGYEQYF	TRBD2	TRBV7-2	TRBJ2-7	many
TGTGCCAGCAGCCATACTTCCGTGACCACAGATACGCAGTATTTT	CASSHTSVTTDTQYF	NA	TRBV11-2	TRBJ2-3	NA
TGTGCCAGCAGCTCCTCCCTGCGGGGGGCAGATACGCAGTATTTT	CASSSSLRGADTQYF	TRBD2	TRBV7-2	TRBJ2-3	few
TGTGCCAGCAGCTTAGACTCCTTTAGGGATATCACAGATACGCAGTATTTT	CASSLDSFRDITDTQYF	NA	TRBV11-2	TRBJ2-3	many
TGTGCCAGCAGCCAAGAAGGGGGGCCCATTCAGTACTTC	CASSQEGGPIQYF	NA	TRBV4-2	TRBJ2-4	many
TGTGCTAGTGGTTCCAGACTTGACGAAAAACTGTTTTTT	CASGSRLDEKLFF	NA	TRBV12-5	TRBJ1-4	many
TGTGCCAGCAGCTTACCGGGACAGGGAGAAGAGACCCAGTACTTC	CASSLPGQGEETQYF	TRBD1	TRBV7-9	TRBJ2-5	many
TGCAGTGCCAGTCGGGGGAGCACAGATACGCAGTATTTT	CSASRGSTDTQYF	NA	TRBV20-1	TRBJ2-3	NA
TGTGCCAGCAGCTCTACCGGGACTAAGCCCTACAATGAGCAGTTCTTC	CASSSTGTKPYNEQFF	TRBD2	TRBV7-9	TRBJ2-1	few
TGCGCCAGCAGCCAACCACTCCCCAGGGCGAAATTAATGAACACTGAAGCTTTCTTT	CASSQPLPRAKLMNTEAFF	NA	TRBV4-1	TRBJ1-1	NA
TGTGCCAGCAGCGTCTCTAGCGGGTCCAACAATGAGCAGTTCTTC	CASSVSSGSNNEQFF	TRBD2	TRBV9	TRBJ2-1	NA
TGCGCCAGCAGCCCCAGTCGGGGACTAGCGGGAGAGGGCCGCCATGAGCAGTTCTTC	CASSPSRGLAGEGRHEQFF	TRBD2	TRBV5-1	TRBJ2-1	many
TGTGCCAGCAGCCAAGGAGTGGGAGAACTAGCTAACACCGGGGAGCTGTTTTTT	CASSQGVGELANTGELFF	NA	TRBV14	TRBJ2-2	few
TGTGCCAGCAGCTTTCCGAGACTGAACACAGATACGCAGTATTTT	CASSFPRLNTDTQYF	NA	TRBV7-9	TRBJ2-3	many
TGTGCCAGCAGCCAACCTAGGCGCACAGATACGCAGTATTTT	CASSQPRRTDTQYF	NA	TRBV28	TRBJ2-3	NA
TGCAGTGTCTCGGACAGGGAAAAACTGTTTTTT	CSVSDREKLFF	TRBD1	TRBV20-1	TRBJ1-4	many
TGTGCCAGCTCACCACCGGGGGCCGGCACTGAAGCTTTCTTT	CASSPPGAGTEAFF	NA	TRBV18	TRBJ1-1	many
TGCAGCGTTTTGAGTGGGGCCAACGTCCTGACTTTC	CSVLSGANVLTF	NA	TRBV29-1	TRBJ2-6	few
TGTGCCAGCAGCGGTGGTAGCGGGATCACCGGGGAGCTGTTTTTT	CASSGGSGITGELFF	TRBD2	TRBV11-2	TRBJ2-2	many
TGCAGCGCCGGCTACAGCACAGATACGCAGTATTTT	CSAGYSTDTQYF	NA	TRBV29-1	TRBJ2-3	many
TGTGCCAGCAGCCAAGATCTCCCCCCCAGTACTGAAGCTTTCTTT	CASSQDLPPSTEAFF	NA	TRBV3-1	TRBJ1-1	many
TGCAGTGCTAGAGGGGGACTAGCGGGGATTGAGCAGTTCTTC	CSARGGLAGIEQFF	TRBD2	TRBV20-1	TRBJ2-1	NA
TGTGCCAGCCTTCAGAACGGGGCAGAACTACAGGATACGCAGTATTTT	CASLQNGAELQDTQYF	NA	TRBV6-2/TRBV6-3	TRBJ2-3	NA
TGTGCCAGCAGGCCTAGCGGGAGGAAAGAGACCCAGTACTTC	CASRPSGRKETQYF	TRBD2	TRBV27	TRBJ2-5	many
TGTGCCAGCAGTGCCCGGACAGGGCGAAACAATCAGCCCCAGCATTTT	CASSARTGRNNQPQHF	TRBD1	TRBV6-1	TRBJ1-5	many
TGCGCCAGCAGCCAAGACGATCCCCCGCTGCTGGAAGGAAACACTGAAGCTTTCTTT	CASSQDDPPLLEGNTEAFF	NA	TRBV4-1	TRBJ1-1	few
TGTGCCAGCAGCGTAGCGACAGGGCTAAAACAAGGCTACACCTTC	CASSVATGLKQGYTF	TRBD1	TRBV9	TRBJ1-2	NA
TGTGCCAGCAGCTGGGACCGCTCCTACGAGCAGTACTTC	CASSWDRSYEQYF	NA	TRBV11-2	TRBJ2-7	many
TGCGCCAGCAGCGGGGGGAGGGCCTCCTACAATGAGCAGTTCTTC	CASSGGRASYNEQFF	TRBD2	TRBV5-1	TRBJ2-1	many
TGTGCCACCAGTGATCCCGGGACAGGGCCCACCGCCGAGCAGTACTTC	CATSDPGTGPTAEQYF	TRBD1	TRBV24-1	TRBJ2-7	many
TGTGCCAGCAGTGAAGACGACGGCACTGAAGCTTTCTTT	CASSEDDGTEAFF	NA	TRBV2	TRBJ1-1	many
TGTGCCAGCAGCCAACAGGGGGGCAATCAGCCCCAGCATTTT	CASSQQGGNQPQHF	TRBD1	TRBV11-2	TRBJ1-5	many
TGTGCCAGTAGTATGGACGGGACCTACGAGCAGTACTTC	CASSMDGTYEQYF	NA	TRBV19	TRBJ2-7	few
TGCAGTGCTAGACCCAGGGGGCGAACCCCTCTCGAGCAGTACTTC	CSARPRGRTPLEQYF	TRBD1	TRBV20-1	TRBJ2-7	many